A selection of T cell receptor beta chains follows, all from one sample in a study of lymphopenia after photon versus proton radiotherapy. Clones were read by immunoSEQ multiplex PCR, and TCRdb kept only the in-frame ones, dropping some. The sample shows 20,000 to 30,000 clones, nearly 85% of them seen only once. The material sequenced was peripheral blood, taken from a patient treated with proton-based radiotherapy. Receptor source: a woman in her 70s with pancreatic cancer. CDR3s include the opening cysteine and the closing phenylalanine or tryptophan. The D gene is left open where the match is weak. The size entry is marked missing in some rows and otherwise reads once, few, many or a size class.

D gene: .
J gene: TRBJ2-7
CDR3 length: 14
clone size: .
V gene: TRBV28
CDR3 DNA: TGTGCCAGCAGTACCCCGGGAAGTTCCTACGAGCAGTACTTC
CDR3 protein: CASSTPGSSYEQYF

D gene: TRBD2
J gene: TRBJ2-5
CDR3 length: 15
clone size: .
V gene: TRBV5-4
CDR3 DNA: TGTGCCAGCAGCTTGGGCCTAGCGGACCAAGAGACCCAGTACTTC
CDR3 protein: CASSLGLADQETQYF

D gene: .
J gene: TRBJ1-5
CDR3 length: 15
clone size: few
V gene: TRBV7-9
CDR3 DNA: TGTGCCAGCAGTGTAGGGGGGCTAGGCAATCAGCCCCAGCATTTT
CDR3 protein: CASSVGGLGNQPQHF

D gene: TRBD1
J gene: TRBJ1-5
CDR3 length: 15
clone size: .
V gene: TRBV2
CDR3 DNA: TGTGCCAGCAGCGGGGGGACAGCAGCCAATCAGCCCCAGCATTTT
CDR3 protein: CASSGGTAANQPQHF

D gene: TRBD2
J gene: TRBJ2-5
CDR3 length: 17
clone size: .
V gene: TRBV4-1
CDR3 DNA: TGCGCCAGCAGCCAAGACCCTAGCGGGGCTCAACAAGAGACCCAGTACTTC
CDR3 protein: CASSQDPSGAQQETQYF

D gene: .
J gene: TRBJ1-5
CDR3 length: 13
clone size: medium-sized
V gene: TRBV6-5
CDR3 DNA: TGTGCCAGCAGCCTTCAAGGCAATCAGCCCCAGCATTTT
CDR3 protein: CASSLQGNQPQHF

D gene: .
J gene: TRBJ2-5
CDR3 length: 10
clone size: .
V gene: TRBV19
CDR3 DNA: TGTGCCAGTAGTATTAAGACCCAGTACTTC
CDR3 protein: CASSIKTQYF

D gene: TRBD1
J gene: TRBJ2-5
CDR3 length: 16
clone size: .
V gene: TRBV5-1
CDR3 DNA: TGCGCCAGCAGGGAAGGACAGGGGTCCCTTTCGGAGACCCAGTACTTC
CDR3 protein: CASREGQGSLSETQYF

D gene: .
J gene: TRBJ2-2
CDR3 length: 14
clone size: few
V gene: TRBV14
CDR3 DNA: TGTGCCAGCAAGCTTACAGGGTTCACCGGGGAGCTGTTTTTT
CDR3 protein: CASKLTGFTGELFF

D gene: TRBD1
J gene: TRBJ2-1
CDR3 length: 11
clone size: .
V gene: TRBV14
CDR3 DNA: TGTGCCAGCAGCCAAGGGACAGGGCCGTTCTTC
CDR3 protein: CASSQGTGPFF

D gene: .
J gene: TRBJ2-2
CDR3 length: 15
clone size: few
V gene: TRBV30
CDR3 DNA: TGTGCCTGGAGTGTAAAGGGGCCGGGTACCGGGGAGCTGTTTTTT
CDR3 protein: CAWSVKGPGTGELFF